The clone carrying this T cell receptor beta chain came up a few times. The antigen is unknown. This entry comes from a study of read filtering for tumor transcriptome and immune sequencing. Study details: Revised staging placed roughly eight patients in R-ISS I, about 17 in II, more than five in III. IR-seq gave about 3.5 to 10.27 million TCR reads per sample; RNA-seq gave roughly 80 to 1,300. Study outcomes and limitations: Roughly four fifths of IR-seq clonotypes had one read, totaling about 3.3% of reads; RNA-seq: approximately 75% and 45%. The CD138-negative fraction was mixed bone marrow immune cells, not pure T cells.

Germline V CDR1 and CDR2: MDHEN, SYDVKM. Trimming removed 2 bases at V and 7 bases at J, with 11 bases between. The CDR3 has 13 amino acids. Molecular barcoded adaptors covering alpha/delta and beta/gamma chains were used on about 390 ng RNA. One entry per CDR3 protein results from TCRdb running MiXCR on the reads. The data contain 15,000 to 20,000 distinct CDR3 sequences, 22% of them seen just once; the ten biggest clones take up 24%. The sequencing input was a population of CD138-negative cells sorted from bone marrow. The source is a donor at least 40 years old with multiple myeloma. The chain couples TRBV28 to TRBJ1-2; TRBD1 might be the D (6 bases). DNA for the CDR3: TGTGCCAGCAGTTTACCGAGGGGGTTTGGCTACACCTTC. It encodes CASSLPRGFGYTF.